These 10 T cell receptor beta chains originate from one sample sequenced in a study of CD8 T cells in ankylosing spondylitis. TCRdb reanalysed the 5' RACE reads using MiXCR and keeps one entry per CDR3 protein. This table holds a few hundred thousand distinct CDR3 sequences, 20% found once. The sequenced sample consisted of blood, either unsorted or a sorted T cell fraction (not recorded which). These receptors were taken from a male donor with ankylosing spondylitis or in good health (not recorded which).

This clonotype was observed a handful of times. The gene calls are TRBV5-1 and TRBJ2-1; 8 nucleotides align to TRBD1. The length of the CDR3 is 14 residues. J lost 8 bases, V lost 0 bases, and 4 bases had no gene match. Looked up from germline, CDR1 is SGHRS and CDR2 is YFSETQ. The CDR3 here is CASSLVTGVHEQFF. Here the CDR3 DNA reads TGCGCCAGCAGCTTGGTGACAGGGGTCCATGAGCAGTTCTTC.

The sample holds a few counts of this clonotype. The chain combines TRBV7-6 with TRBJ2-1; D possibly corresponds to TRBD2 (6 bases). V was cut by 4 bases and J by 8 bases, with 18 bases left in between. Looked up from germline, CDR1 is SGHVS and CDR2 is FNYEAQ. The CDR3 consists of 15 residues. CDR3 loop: CASSSVEDYPDEQFF. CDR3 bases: TGTGCCAGCAGCTCGGTTGAGGACTATCCCGATGAGCAGTTCTTC.

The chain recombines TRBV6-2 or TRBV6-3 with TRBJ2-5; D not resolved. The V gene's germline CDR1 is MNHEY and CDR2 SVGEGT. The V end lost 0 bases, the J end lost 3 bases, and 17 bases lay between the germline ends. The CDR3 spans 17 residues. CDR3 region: CASSYSNRVPGEETQYF. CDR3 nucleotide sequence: TGTGCCAGCAGTTACTCGAATCGCGTACCTGGAGAAGAGACCCAGTACTTC.

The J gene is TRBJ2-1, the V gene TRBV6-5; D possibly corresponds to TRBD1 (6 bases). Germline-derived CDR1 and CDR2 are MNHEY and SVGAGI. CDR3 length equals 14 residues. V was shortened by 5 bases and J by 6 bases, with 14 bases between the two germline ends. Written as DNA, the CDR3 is TGTGCCAGCAGTCACCCCGGGACAATCAATGAGCAGTTCTTC. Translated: CASSHPGTINEQFF.

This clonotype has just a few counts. The CDR3 bases are TGCAGTGCTAGAGATCTTTGGGGGCCTAGCGGGGGGAGCGATGAGCAGTTCTTC. It is translated as CSARDLWGPSGGSDEQFF. The chain combines TRBV20-1 with TRBJ2-1, with 11 bases that match TRBD2. Germline trimming cut 0 bases from V and 8 bases from J; bases unmatched to any gene: 15. CDR3 length equals 18 residues. CDR1 and CDR2 (germline): DFQATT, SNEGSKA (reference sequence).

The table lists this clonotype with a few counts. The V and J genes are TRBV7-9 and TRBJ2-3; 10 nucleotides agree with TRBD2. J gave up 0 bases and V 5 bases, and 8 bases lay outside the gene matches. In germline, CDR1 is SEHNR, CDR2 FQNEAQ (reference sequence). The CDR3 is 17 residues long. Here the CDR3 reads CASSPRLAGESTDTQYF. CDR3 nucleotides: TGTGCCAGCAGCCCTCGACTAGCGGGCGAGAGCACAGATACGCAGTATTTT.

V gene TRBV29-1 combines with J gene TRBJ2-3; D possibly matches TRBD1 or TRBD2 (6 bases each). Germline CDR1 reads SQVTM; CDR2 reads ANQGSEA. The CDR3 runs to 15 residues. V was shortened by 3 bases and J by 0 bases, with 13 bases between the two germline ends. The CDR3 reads CSVDPQGTSTDTQYF. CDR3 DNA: TGCAGCGTTGACCCGCAGGGGACTAGCACAGATACGCAGTATTTT.

CDR3 in DNA: TGTGCCTGCGCCCCAGGAGGCAGCAATCAGCCCCAGCATTTT. Its translation: CACAPGGSNQPQHF. V and J are TRBV12-3 or TRBV12-4 and TRBJ1-5; D remains ambiguous. V lost 11 bases, J lost 1 base, and 15 bases lay in between. The CDR3 contains 14 residues.

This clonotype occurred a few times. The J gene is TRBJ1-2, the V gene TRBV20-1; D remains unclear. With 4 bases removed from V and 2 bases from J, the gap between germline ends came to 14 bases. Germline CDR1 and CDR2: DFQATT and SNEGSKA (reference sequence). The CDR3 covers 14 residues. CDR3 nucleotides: TGCAGTGCTACTGACCCCGGGCTAAACTATGGCTACACCTTC. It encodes CSATDPGLNYGYTF.

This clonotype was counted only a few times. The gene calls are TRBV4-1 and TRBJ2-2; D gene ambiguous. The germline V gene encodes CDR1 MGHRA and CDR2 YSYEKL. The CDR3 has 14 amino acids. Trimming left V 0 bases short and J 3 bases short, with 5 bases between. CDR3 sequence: CASSQDMDTGELFF. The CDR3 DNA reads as TGCGCCAGCAGCCAAGATATGGACACCGGGGAGCTGTTTTTT.